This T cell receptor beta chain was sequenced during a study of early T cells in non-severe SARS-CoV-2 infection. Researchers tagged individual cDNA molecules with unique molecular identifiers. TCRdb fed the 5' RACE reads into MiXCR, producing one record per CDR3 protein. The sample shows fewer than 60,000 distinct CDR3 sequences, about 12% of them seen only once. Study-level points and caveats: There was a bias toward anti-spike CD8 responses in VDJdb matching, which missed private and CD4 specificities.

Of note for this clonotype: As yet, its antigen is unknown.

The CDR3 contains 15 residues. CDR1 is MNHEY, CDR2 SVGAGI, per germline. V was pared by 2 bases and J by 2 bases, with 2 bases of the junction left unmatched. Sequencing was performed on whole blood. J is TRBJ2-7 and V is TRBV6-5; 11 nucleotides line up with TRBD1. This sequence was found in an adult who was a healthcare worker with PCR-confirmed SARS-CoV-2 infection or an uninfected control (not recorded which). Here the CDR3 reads CASSYADRGPYEQYF. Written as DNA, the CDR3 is TGTGCCAGCAGTTACGCGGACAGGGGGCCCTACGAGCAGTACTTC.